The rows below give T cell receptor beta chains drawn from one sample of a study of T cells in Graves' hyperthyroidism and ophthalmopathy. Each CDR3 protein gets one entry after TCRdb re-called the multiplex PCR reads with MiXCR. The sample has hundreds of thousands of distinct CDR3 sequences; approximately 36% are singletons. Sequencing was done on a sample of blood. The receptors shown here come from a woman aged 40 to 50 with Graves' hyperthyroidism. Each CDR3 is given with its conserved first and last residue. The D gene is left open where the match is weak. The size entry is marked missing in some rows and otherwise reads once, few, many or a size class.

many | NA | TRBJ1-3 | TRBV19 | TGTGCCAGTAGTGAGGTTTCGTCTGGAAACACCATATATTTT | CASSEVSSGNTIYF
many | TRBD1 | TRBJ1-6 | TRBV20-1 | TGCAGTGCGGCGTGGACAGGAGGTGTTTCACCCCTCCACTTT | CSAAWTGGVSPLHF
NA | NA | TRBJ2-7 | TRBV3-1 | TGTGCCAGCAGCCAAGGTGGCAGGGACGGAGTAGAGCAGTACTTC | CASSQGGRDGVEQYF
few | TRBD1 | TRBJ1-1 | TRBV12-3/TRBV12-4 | TGTGCCAGCAGAAAGACAGGGGGCCCGAACACTGAAGCTTTCTTT | CASRKTGGPNTEAFF
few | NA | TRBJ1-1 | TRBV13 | TGTGCCAGCAGCTTATTGGGGGTTTGGGCCCTGAACACTGAAGCTTTCTTT | CASSLLGVWALNTEAFF
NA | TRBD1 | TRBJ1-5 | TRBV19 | TGTGCCAGTAGTATAGATTACCGGGACAGGGCTCAGCCCCAGCATTTT | CASSIDYRDRAQPQHF
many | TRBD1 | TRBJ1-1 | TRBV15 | TGTGCCACCAGCAGATCCGGGACAGGGGCGAACACTGAAGCTTTCTTT | CATSRSGTGANTEAFF
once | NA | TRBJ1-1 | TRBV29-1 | TGCAGCAGTTTCCGGACACTTGACACTGAAGCTTTCTTT | CSSFRTLDTEAFF
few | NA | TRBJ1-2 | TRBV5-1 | TGCGCCAGCAGCTTGGAGCTACGAAGTAACTATGGCTACACCTTC | CASSLELRSNYGYTF
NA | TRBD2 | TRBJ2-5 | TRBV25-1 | TGTGCCAGCAGCTTAGCGGGACAACAAGAGACCCAGTACTTC | CASSLAGQQETQYF
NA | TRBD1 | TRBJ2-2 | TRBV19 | TGTGCCAGTAGTATGATACAGGGGGCTGTCGGGGAGCTGTTTTTT | CASSMIQGAVGELFF
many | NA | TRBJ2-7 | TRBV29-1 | TGCAGCGTTGCGGCAGGGGGACTAAACGAGCAGTACTTC | CSVAAGGLNEQYF
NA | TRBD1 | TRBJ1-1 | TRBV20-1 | TGCAGTGCTGGTGAGACAGGGGTCGCTGAAGCTTTCTTT | CSAGETGVAEAFF
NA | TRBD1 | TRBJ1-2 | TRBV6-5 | TGTGCCAGCAGTTACTTCAGGGGGCGAGGCAATAGCTGTGGCTACACCTTC | CASSYFRGRGNSCGYTF
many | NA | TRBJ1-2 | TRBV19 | TGTGCCAGTAGTATCGGACAGAGCCTTTATGGCTACACCTTC | CASSIGQSLYGYTF
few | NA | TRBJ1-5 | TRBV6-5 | TGTGCCAGCAGTTACGCCAAAAGTTCGGGTCAGCCCCAGCATTTT | CASSYAKSSGQPQHF
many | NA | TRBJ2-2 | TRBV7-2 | TGTGCCAGCAGCCGCACAGGGAACACCGGGGAGCTGTTTTTT | CASSRTGNTGELFF
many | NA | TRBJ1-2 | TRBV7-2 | TGTGCCAGCAGCCCGGGGAGATCTAACTATGGCTACACCTTC | CASSPGRSNYGYTF
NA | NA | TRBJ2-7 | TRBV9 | TGTGCCAGCTCATCTCAAGGTCATCGGTACGAGCAGTACTTC | CASSSQGHRYEQYF
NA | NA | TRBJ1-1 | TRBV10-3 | TGTGCCAGCTCACCAATTCAGGGACAGAACACTGAAGCTTTCTTT | CASSPIQGQNTEAFF
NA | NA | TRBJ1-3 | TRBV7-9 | TGTGCCAGCAGCTTATATGGTGGTCGCGGGCCTCGAGGTGGAAACACCATATATTTT | CASSLYGGRGPRGGNTIYF
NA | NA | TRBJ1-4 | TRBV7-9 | TGTGCCAGCAGCCACCGGCTCCGAGGGGGTGGAAAACTGTTTTTT | CASSHRLRGGGKLFF
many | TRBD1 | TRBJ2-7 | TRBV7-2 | TGTGCCAGCAGCTTCAGCACGGCCAGGGGGCAGTCCGAGCAGTACTTC | CASSFSTARGQSEQYF
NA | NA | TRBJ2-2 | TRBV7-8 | TGTGCCAGCAGCTTCCAGGGACCCGGGGAGCTGTTTTTT | CASSFQGPGELFF
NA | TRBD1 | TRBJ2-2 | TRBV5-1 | TGTGCCAGCAGCTTGGGGGACAGGTTAGCGAACACCGGGGAGCGGTTTTTT | CASSLGDRLANTGERFF
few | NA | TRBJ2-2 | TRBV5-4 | TGTGCCAGCAGCCTGACTATGAACACCGGGGAGCTGTTTTTT | CASSLTMNTGELFF
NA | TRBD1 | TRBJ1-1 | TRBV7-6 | TGTGCCAGCAGCCCCCGGGAGGGGGCACGGACTGAAGCTTTCTTT | CASSPREGARTEAFF
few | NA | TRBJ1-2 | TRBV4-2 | TGTGCCAGCAGCCAAGATCGGGCGGTGCGGGAGGGCTACACCTTC | CASSQDRAVREGYTF
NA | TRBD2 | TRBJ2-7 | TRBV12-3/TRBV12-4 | TGTGCCAGCAGATGGAGCGGGAGGATATACGAGCAGTACTTC | CASRWSGRIYEQYF
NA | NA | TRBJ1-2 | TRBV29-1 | TGCAGCGTTGAAGGTCAGGGTTATGGGGATGGCTACACCTTC | CSVEGQGYGDGYTF
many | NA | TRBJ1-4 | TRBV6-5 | TGTGCCAGCAGTTACTCGAAGGGTGAAAAACTGTTTTTT | CASSYSKGEKLFF
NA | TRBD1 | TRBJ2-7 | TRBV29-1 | TGCAGCGTCTTGGACAGGGCCTACTACAATGAGCAGTACTTC | CSVLDRAYYNEQYF
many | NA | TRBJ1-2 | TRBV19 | TGTGCCAGTAGTACAAAAGGGAATGGCTACACCTTC | CASSTKGNGYTF
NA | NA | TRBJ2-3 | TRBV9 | TGTGCCAGCAGTGAGCCGGCGGCTTCAGATACGCAGTATTTT | CASSEPAASDTQYF
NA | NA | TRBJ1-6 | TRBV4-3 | TGCGCCAGCAGGATTGAGGCAGGGTCTAATTCACCCCTCCACTTT | CASRIEAGSNSPLHF
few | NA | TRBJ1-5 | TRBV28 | TGTGCCAGCAGTTTCGGTCGACGGGACAATCAGCCCCAGCATTTT | CASSFGRRDNQPQHF
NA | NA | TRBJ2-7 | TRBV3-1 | TGTGCCAGCAGCCAAGGGGCAGGGCTGGAGCAGTACTTC | CASSQGAGLEQYF
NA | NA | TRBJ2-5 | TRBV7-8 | TGTGCCAGCGGCTTCGAGGGAGGACAGGACCAAGAGACCCAGTACTTC | CASGFEGGQDQETQYF
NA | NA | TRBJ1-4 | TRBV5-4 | TGTGCCAGCAGCTTGAAGGGAGGAAATGAAAAACTGTTTTTT | CASSLKGGNEKLFF
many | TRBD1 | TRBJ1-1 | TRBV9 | TGTGCCAGCAGCCCTCAAGGGGGCGGAACTGAAGCTTTCTTT | CASSPQGGGTEAFF
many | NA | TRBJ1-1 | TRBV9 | TGTGCCAGCAGCGTAGAGGGGAAGACTGAAGCTTTCTTT | CASSVEGKTEAFF
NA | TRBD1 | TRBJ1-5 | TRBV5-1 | TGCGCCAGCAGCTTGGTAGGGGGCAATCGGCCCCAGCATTTT | CASSLVGGNRPQHF
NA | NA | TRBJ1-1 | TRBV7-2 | TGTGCCAGCAGCCTAGGAGGGGGGAGGAGGACTGAAGCTTTCTTT | CASSLGGGRRTEAFF